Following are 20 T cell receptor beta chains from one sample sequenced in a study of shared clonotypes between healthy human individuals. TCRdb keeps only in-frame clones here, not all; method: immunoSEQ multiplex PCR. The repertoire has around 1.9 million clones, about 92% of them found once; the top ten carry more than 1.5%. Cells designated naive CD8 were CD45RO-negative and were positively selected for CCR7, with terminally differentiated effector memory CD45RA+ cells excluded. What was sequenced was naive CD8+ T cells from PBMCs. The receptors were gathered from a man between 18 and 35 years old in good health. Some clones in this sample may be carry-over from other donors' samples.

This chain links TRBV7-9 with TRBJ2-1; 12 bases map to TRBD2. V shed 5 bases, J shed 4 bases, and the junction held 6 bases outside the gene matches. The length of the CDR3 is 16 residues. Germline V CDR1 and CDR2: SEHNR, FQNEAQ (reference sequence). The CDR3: CASSPGTSGFYNEQFF. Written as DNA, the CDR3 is TGTGCCAGCAGCCCGGGGACTAGCGGGTTTTACAATGAGCAGTTCTTC. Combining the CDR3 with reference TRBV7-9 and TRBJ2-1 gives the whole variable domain DTGVSQNPRHKITKRGQNVTFRCDPISEHNRLYWYRQTLGQGPEFLTYFQNEAQLEKSRLLSDRFSAERPKGSFSTLEIQRTEQGDSAMYLCASSPGTSGFYNEQFFGPGTRLTVL.

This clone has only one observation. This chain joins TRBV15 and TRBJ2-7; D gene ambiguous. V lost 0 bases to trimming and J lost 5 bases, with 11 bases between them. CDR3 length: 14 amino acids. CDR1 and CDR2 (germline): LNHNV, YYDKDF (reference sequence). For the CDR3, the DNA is TGTGCCACCAGCAGAGAAATAGGGTTTCACGAGCAGTACTTC. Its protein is CATSREIGFHEQYF.

DNA of the CDR3: TGTGCCACCAGCAGAGATCCTGGGGAAGGCTCCTACGAGCAGTACTTC. It specifies CATSRDPGEGSYEQYF. The chain couples TRBV15 to TRBJ2-7, with unresolved D. Trimming shortened V by 0 bases and J by 0 bases, and 12 bases separated the two germline ends. The CDR3 is 16 amino acids. The germline gives CDR1 LNHNV, CDR2 YYDKDF (reference sequence).

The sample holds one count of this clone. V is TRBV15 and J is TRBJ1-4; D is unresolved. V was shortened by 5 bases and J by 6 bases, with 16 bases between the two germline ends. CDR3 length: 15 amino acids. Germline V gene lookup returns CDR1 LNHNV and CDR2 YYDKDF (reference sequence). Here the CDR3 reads CATSGRVGRYEKLFF. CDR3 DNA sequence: TGTGCCACCAGCGGAAGGGTCGGAAGATATGAAAAACTGTTTTTT.

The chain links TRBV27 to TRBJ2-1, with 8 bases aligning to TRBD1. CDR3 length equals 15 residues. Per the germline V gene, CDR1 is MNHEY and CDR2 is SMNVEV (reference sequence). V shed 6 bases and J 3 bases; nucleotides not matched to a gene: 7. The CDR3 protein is CASSTDRGIYNEQFF. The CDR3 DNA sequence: TGTGCCAGCAGCACAGACAGGGGAATCTACAATGAGCAGTTCTTC.

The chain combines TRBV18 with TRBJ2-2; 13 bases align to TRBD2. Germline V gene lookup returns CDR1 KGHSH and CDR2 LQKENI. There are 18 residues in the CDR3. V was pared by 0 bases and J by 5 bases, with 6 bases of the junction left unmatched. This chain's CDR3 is CASSPPGLAGVWTGELFF. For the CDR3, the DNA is TGTGCCAGCTCACCACCCGGACTAGCGGGAGTATGGACCGGGGAGCTGTTTTTT.

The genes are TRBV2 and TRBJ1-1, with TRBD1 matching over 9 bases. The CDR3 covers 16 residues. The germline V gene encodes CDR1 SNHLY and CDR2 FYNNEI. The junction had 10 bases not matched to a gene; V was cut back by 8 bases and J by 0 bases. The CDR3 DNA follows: TGTGCCAGCCGTAGCTGGACAGGGGACATGAACACTGAAGCTTTCTTT. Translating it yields CASRSWTGDMNTEAFF.

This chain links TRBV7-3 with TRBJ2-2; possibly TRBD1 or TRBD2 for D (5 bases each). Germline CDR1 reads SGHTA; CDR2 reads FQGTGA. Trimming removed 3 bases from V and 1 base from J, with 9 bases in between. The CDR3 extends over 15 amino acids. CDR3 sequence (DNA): TGTGCCAGCAGCTTCGGGGACGGGAACACCGGGGAGCTGTTTTTT. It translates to CASSFGDGNTGELFF.

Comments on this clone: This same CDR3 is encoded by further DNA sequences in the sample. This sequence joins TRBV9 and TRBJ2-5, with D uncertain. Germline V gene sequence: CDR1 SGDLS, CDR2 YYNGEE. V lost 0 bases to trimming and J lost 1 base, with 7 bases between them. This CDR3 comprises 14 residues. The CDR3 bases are TGTGCCAGCAGCGTAGCAAACAGCCAAGAGACCCAGTACTTC. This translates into CASSVANSQETQYF.

CDR3 loop: CASSFWPAYTGELFF. CDR3 nucleotide sequence: TGTGCCAGCAGCTTCTGGCCAGCCTACACCGGGGAGCTGTTTTTT. The V call is TRBV5-4, the J call TRBJ2-2; D gene unclear. Germline CDR1 and CDR2: SGHNT and YYREEE (reference sequence). The CDR3 is 15 residues long. V lost 2 bases and J lost 3, with 11 bases in between.

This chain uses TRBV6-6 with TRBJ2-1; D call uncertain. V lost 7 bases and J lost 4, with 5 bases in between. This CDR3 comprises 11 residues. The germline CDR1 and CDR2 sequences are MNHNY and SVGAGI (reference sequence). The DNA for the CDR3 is TGTGCCAGCAATCGATACAATGAGCAGTTCTTC. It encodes CASNRYNEQFF.

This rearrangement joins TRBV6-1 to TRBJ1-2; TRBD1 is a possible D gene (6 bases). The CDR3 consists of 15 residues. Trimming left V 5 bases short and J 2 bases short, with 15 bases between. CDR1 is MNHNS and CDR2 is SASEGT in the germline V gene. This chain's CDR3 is CASSIRDTTNYGYTF. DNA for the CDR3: TGTGCCAGCAGTATCCGGGACACCACCAACTATGGCTACACCTTC.

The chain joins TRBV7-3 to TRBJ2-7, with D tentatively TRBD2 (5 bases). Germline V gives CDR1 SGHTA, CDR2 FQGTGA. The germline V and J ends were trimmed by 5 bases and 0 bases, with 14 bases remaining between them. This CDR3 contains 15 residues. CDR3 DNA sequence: TGTGCCAGCAGCGTCGGACTGGGCGGCTCCTACGAGCAGTACTTC. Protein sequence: CASSVGLGGSYEQYF.

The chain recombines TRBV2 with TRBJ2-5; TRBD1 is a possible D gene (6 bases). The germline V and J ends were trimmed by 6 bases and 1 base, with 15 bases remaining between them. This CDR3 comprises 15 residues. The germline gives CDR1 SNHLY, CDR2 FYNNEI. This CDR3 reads CASRTGAAPQETQYF. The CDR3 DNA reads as TGTGCCAGCAGGACAGGCGCCGCACCCCAAGAGACCCAGTACTTC.

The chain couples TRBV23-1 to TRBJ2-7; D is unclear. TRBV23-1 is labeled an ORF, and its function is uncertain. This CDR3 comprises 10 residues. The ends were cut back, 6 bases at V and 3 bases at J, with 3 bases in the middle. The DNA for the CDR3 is TGCGCCAGCAGGTACTACGAGCAGTACTTC. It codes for CASRYYEQYF.

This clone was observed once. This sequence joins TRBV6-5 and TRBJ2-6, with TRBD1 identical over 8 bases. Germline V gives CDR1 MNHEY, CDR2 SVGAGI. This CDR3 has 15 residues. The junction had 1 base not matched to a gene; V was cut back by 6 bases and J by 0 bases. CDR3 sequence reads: CASRDRASGANVLTF. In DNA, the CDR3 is TGTGCCAGCAGGGACAGGGCCTCTGGGGCCAACGTCCTGACTTTC.

In nucleotides, the CDR3 is TGCGCCACCATACCGGGGCGGGAACTAGCAGATACGCAGTATTTT. Translation: CATIPGRELADTQYF. The chain carries TRBV23-1 and TRBJ2-3; D may be TRBD2 (6 bases). TRBV23-1 is noted as an ORF with a role that remains uncertain. The V end was cut by 10 bases, the J end by 4 bases, with 21 bases between. The CDR3 consists of 15 residues.

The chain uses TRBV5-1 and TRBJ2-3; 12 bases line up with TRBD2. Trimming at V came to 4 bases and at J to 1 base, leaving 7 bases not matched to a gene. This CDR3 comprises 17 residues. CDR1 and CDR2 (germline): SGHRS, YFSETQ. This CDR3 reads CASSLRLAGVGTDTQYF. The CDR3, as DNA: TGCGCCAGCAGCCTCCGACTAGCGGGAGTGGGCACAGATACGCAGTATTTT.

The CDR3 spells CASSCYEQYF. DNA of the CDR3: TGCGCCAGCAGCTGCTACGAGCAGTACTTC. The chain couples TRBV5-1 to TRBJ2-7; D gene ambiguous. The CDR3 is 10 residues long. V dropped 3 bases and J dropped 3 bases, with 1 base sitting between them. Looked up from germline, CDR1 is SGHRS and CDR2 is YFSETQ.

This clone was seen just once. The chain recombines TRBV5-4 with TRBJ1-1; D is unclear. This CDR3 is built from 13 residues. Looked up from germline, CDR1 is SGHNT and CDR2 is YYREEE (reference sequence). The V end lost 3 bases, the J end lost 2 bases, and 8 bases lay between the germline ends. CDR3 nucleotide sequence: TGTGCCAGCAGCTGGACTGTCAACACTGAAGCTTTCTTT. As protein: CASSWTVNTEAFF.